What follows are 26 T cell receptor beta chains derived from one specimen sequenced in a study of control samples from healthy donors and cancer patients. This table comes from immunoSEQ multiplex PCR, and its TCRdb copy is limited to in-frame clones, with some not included. This sample has some 150,000 clones; approximately 88% occur once, and the top ten carry over 4%. Sequenced material: blood. These TCRs come from a man aged 25 to 40 in good health.

On this clone: One end of the junction fails to match germline, which may point to a read error. At the DNA level, this CDR3 is encoded by other sequences in the same sample as well. V is TRBV5-1 and J is TRBJ1-3; D is perhaps TRBD1 (5 bases). The CDR3 has 15 amino acids. Germline V gene lookup returns CDR1 SGHRS and CDR2 YFSETQ. CDR3 nucleotide sequence: TGCGCTAGCAGCTTGTCAGGGAACTCTGGAAACACCATATATTTT. It is translated as CASSLSGNSGNTIYF.

The chain is built from TRBV25-1 and TRBJ1-5; D gene uncertain. Germline CDR1 MGHDK, CDR2 SYGVNS. The CDR3 totals 14 residues. V lost 6 bases and J lost 0, with 9 bases in between. The CDR3 here is CASSTENSNQPQHF. In DNA form, the CDR3 reads TGTGCCAGCAGCACGGAAAATAGCAATCAGCCCCAGCATTTT.

V is TRBV6-5 and J is TRBJ1-4; D is possibly TRBD1 (6 bases). The germline V and J ends were trimmed by 5 bases and 4 bases, with 14 bases remaining between them. The CDR3 is 15 amino acids. Germline lookup yields CDR1 MNHEY and CDR2 SVGAGI. CDR3 amino acids: CASSRGQTYNEKLFF. The DNA of the CDR3 is TGTGCCAGCAGTCGAGGACAGACCTATAATGAAAAACTGTTTTTT.

The CDR3 protein is CASRTRVQETQYF. Written as DNA, the CDR3 is TGTGCCAGCAGAACCAGGGTCCAAGAGACCCAGTACTTC. The genes are TRBV12-3 or TRBV12-4 and TRBJ2-5; D may be TRBD1 (5 bases). The CDR3 totals 13 residues. Trimming pared 6 bases from V and 1 base from J, leaving 9 bases between.

This clone appeared a single time. The junction departs from germline at one end; a sequencing error may be responsible. In DNA, the CDR3 is TGTGCCAGCAGCTTGGGCAGGGGCACCGTGAAGACTGAAGCTTTCTTT. This encodes CASSLGRGTVKTEAFF. J is TRBJ1-1 and V is TRBV5-6, with a weak D call TRBD1 (6 bases). This CDR3 is built from 16 residues. Germline assignment: CDR1 SGHDT and CDR2 YYEEEE.

The chain has TRBV5-1 and TRBJ1-2; 10 bases agree with TRBD1. The junction had 14 bases not matched to a gene; V was cut back by 5 bases and J by 4 bases. CDR3 size: 17 residues. Germline V lookup: CDR1 SGHRS, CDR2 YFSETQ. CDR3 loop: CASRGTGTGDVGYGYTF. The CDR3 coding sequence is TGCGCCAGCAGGGGAACCGGGACAGGGGACGTTGGCTATGGCTACACCTTC.

The chain is built from TRBV10-3 and TRBJ2-1, with TRBD2 as a possible D gene (5 bases). Looked up from germline, CDR1 is ENHRY and CDR2 is SYGVKD. The V end lost 2 bases, the J end lost 7 bases, and 12 bases lay between the germline ends. CDR3 length: 14 amino acids. CDR3 region: CAISEGGRGNEQFF. The CDR3 bases are TGTGCCATCAGTGAGGGTGGGAGAGGGAATGAGCAGTTCTTC.

The chain is built from TRBV24-1 and TRBJ2-7, with 7 bases identical to TRBD1. Germline V gene sequence: CDR1 KGHDR, CDR2 SFDVKD. Trimming removed 9 bases from V and 1 base from J; junction bases left unmatched: 5. The CDR3 length is 13 residues. The CDR3 reads CATVHRGSYEQYF. The CDR3 DNA is TGTGCCACCGTCCACAGGGGTTCCTACGAGCAGTACTTC.

The gene calls are TRBV2 and TRBJ1-6, with 10 bases lining up with TRBD1. Germline loops: CDR1 SNHLY, CDR2 FYNNEI. CDR3 length equals 14 residues. Trimming removed 4 bases from V and 10 bases from J; junction bases left unmatched: 4. CDR3 coding DNA: TGTGCCAGCAGTGGCGGGACAGGGGACTCACCCCTCCACTTT. Its translation: CASSGGTGDSPLHF.

The chain recombines TRBV9 with TRBJ2-2, with D perhaps matching TRBD1 (6 bases). Germline V CDR1 and CDR2: SGDLS, YYNGEE. V gave up 4 bases and J gave up 1 base, with 11 bases separating them. The CDR3 contains 15 residues. The CDR3 protein is CASSTDRLNTGELFF. In nucleotides, the CDR3 is TGTGCCAGCAGCACGGACAGACTGAACACCGGGGAGCTGTTTTTT. Complete variable domain (other parts from reference TRBV9 and TRBJ2-2): DSGVTQTPKHLITATGQRVTLRCSPRSGDLSVYWYQQSLDQGLQFLIQYYNGEERAKGNILERFSAQQFPDLHSELNLSSLELGDSALYFCASSTDRLNTGELFFGEGSRLTVL.

In its sample, this clone was seen once. V and J are TRBV27 and TRBJ1-5; 9 bases are a match to TRBD1. This CDR3 is built from 14 residues. Per the germline V gene, CDR1 is MNHEY and CDR2 is SMNVEV (reference sequence). Unmatched junction bases numbered 2, after V lost 6 bases and J lost 2 bases. The CDR3 is CASRTGGGNQPQHF. CDR3 sequence (DNA): TGTGCCAGCAGAACAGGGGGCGGCAATCAGCCCCAGCATTTT.

The chain is built from TRBV18 and TRBJ2-4; 8 positions match TRBD1. This CDR3 has 14 amino acids. Per germline, CDR1 KGHSH and CDR2 LQKENI. After removal of 3 bases from V and 9 bases from J, the junction contained 7 bases not matched to a gene. In DNA, the CDR3 is TGTGCCAGCTCACCGGGGACAGGTGTGGGCATTCAGTACTTC. Residues: CASSPGTGVGIQYF.

Here the CDR3 reads CASSSTSFSNTGELFF. In DNA form, the CDR3 reads TGTGCCAGCAGCTCCACTAGCTTCTCGAACACCGGGGAGCTGTTTTTT. The chain employs TRBV7-3 and TRBJ2-2; D possibly corresponds to TRBD2 (6 bases). V was trimmed by 4 bases and J by 0 bases, leaving 12 bases between them. This CDR3 region has 16 residues. In germline, CDR1 is SGHTA, CDR2 FQGTGA.

The chain recombines TRBV9 with TRBJ2-2; D possibly uses TRBD1 or TRBD2 (5 bases each). Deletions cut 0 bases from V and 4 bases from J, with 13 bases between. The CDR3 runs to 16 residues. The germline V gene has CDR1 SGDLS and CDR2 YYNGEE. CDR3 sequence (DNA): TGTGCCAGCAGCGTAGGGGTTCCCGGGGCCACCGGGGAGCTGTTTTTT. This codes for CASSVGVPGATGELFF.

V is TRBV3-1 (or the pseudogene TRBV3-2) and J is TRBJ1-3, with 7 positions matching TRBD1. Germline CDR1 LGHDT, CDR2 YNNKEL (reference sequence). This CDR3 spans 18 amino acids. Trimming removed 4 bases from V and 0 bases from J; junction bases left unmatched: 12. The CDR3, as DNA: TGTGCCAGCAGCCGGGTAACCCCGGGACAGAACTCTGGAAACACCATATATTTT. This encodes CASSRVTPGQNSGNTIYF.

This chain connects TRBV5-6 to TRBJ2-5; no clear D. The CDR3 length is 12 residues. Trimming pared 0 bases from V and 5 bases from J, leaving 5 bases between. Germline loops: CDR1 SGHDT, CDR2 YYEEEE. The CDR3 spells CASSLDGETQYF. The CDR3 DNA sequence: TGTGCCAGCAGCTTGGATGGGGAGACCCAGTACTTC.

The gene calls are TRBV9 and TRBJ1-6, with 7 bases identical to TRBD1. Per germline, CDR1 SGDLS and CDR2 YYNGEE. The CDR3 extends over 14 amino acids. V was pared by 7 bases and J by 6 bases, with 7 bases of the junction left unmatched. The CDR3 reads CASSEGAGNSPLHF. DNA of the CDR3: TGTGCCAGCTCGGAGGGGGCAGGTAATTCACCCCTCCACTTT.

V gene TRBV27 combines with J gene TRBJ2-7; 7 nucleotides line up with TRBD1. The V and J ends lost 1 base and 1 base, in that order; junction bases with no gene match: 4. The CDR3 has 15 amino acids. Germline CDR1 and CDR2: MNHEY and SMNVEV (reference sequence). The CDR3 sequence: CASSLLGRGSYEQYF. The CDR3 coding sequence is TGTGCCAGCAGTTTATTGGGCAGGGGGTCCTACGAGCAGTACTTC.

The CDR3 is CASQPSQGAITEAFF. CDR3 sequence (DNA): TGTGCCAGCCAGCCCTCCCAGGGGGCCATCACTGAAGCTTTCTTT. The chain uses TRBV19 and TRBJ1-1; TRBD1 matches at 8 bases. The CDR3 is 15 residues long. Germline values: CDR1 LNHDA, CDR2 SQIVND (reference sequence). J lost 4 bases, V lost 9 bases, and 13 bases had no gene match.

J is TRBJ2-7 and V is TRBV12-3 or TRBV12-4, with D unresolved. V gave up 6 bases and J gave up 0 bases, with 6 bases separating them. This CDR3 spans 12 amino acids. The CDR3 here is CASSRSSYEQYF. CDR3 nucleotide sequence: TGTGCCAGCAGCCGAAGCTCCTACGAGCAGTACTTC.

This rearrangement joins TRBV5-1 to TRBJ2-7; TRBD1 aligns across 9 bases. V trimming: 0 bases; J trimming: 10 bases; junction bases outside the gene matches: 8. This CDR3 region has 14 residues. Germline CDR1 and CDR2: SGHRS and YFSETQ. Here the CDR3 DNA reads TGCGCCAGCAGCTTGGCCCTACAGGGGGCGTTTCAGTACTTC. Translated, it gives CASSLALQGAFQYF.

This clone has just a few counts. The V and J genes are TRBV19 and TRBJ1-5, with D possibly being TRBD1 (6 bases). V was pared by 6 bases and J by 3 bases, with 12 bases between. Per the germline V gene, CDR1 is LNHDA and CDR2 is SQIVND (reference sequence). The CDR3 runs to 14 residues. This chain's CDR3 is CASSLNRDNQPQHF. Written as DNA, the CDR3 is TGTGCCAGTAGCCTCAACAGGGACAATCAGCCCCAGCATTTT.

The CDR3 nucleotides read TGTGCCAGCAGCTTACGCGGAAGCGGGTACGAGCAGTACTTC. Translation gives CASSLRGSGYEQYF. This chain connects TRBV7-6 to TRBJ2-7; a possible D gene is TRBD2 (6 bases). CDR1 SGHVS and CDR2 FNYEAQ come from the germline V gene. The CDR3 runs to 14 residues. Trimming stripped 2 bases from V and 4 bases from J, with 12 bases between.

V and J are TRBV6-5 and TRBJ1-1; D is undetermined. Per germline, CDR1 MNHEY and CDR2 SVGAGI. V lost 0 bases to trimming and J lost 1 base, with 6 bases between them. The CDR3 consists of 14 residues. The CDR3 region has the DNA TGTGCCAGCAGTTACTCGGGATCGAACACTGAAGCTTTCTTT. As protein: CASSYSGSNTEAFF.

This clone was detected only a few times. The rearrangement links TRBV19 to TRBJ1-4; the D gene is possibly TRBD1 (5 bases). Trimming removed 4 bases at V and 7 bases at J, with 13 bases between. This CDR3 is built from 14 residues. The germline gives CDR1 LNHDA, CDR2 SQIVND (reference sequence). CDR3 DNA: TGTGCCAGTAGTACGGCGGGGCTGGGTGAAAAACTGTTTTTT. Protein: CASSTAGLGEKLFF.

The V and J genes are TRBV5-4 and TRBJ2-3; 8 bases align to TRBD2. This CDR3 comprises 15 residues. Per the germline V gene, CDR1 is SGHNT and CDR2 is YYREEE (reference sequence). V was pared by 4 bases and J by 0 bases, with 4 bases of the junction left unmatched. Written as DNA, the CDR3 is TGTGCCAGCAGCCGTAGCGGGACTAGCACAGATACGCAGTATTTT. Translation gives CASSRSGTSTDTQYF.